Listed below are T cell receptor beta chains from one sample, sequenced in a study of blood T cell repertoires in COVID-19. Clones were sequenced by immunoSEQ multiplex PCR, and TCRdb holds only the in-frame ones, with some missing. The data show roughly 200,000 clones, around 86% seen once. Sequencing was carried out using PBMCs or T cells enriched from blood (not recorded which). The receptor set was obtained from a man aged 40-49 years with acute COVID-19. The CDR3 runs from the conserved cysteine through the conserved F or W. A D gene is named only where the DNA matches it firmly. The size field is filled for only some rows; it gives once, few, many or a size class.

V gene: TRBV6-2/TRBV6-3; J gene: TRBJ2-1; D gene: TRBD1; clone size: NA; CDR3 DNA: TGTGCCAGCAGTGACAGGGGGCGCGAGCAGTTCTTC; CDR3 protein: CASSDRGREQFF
V gene: TRBV30; J gene: TRBJ2-1; D gene: TRBD2; clone size: NA; CDR3 DNA: TGTGCCTGGAGTCTAGCGGGAGGGCCGATCAATGAGCAGTTCTTC; CDR3 protein: CAWSLAGGPINEQFF
V gene: TRBV2; J gene: TRBJ1-5; D gene: NA; clone size: NA; CDR3 DNA: TGTGCCAGCCAAGGGAGCAATAGCAATCAGCCCCAGCATTTT; CDR3 protein: CASQGSNSNQPQHF
V gene: TRBV11-3; J gene: TRBJ2-1; D gene: NA; clone size: few; CDR3 DNA: TGTGCCAGCAGCTTGAGTCTCCTCAACGAGCAGTTCTTC; CDR3 protein: CASSLSLLNEQFF
V gene: TRBV3-1/TRBV3-2; J gene: TRBJ2-5; D gene: TRBD2; clone size: NA; CDR3 DNA: TGTGCCAGCAGCCAAGAGGGCGCGGGGGTCGGGACCCAGTACTTC; CDR3 protein: CASSQEGAGVGTQYF
V gene: TRBV28; J gene: TRBJ2-1; D gene: NA; clone size: NA; CDR3 DNA: TGTGCCAGCATATCATCGAGACTAGGCAGCGGTGGTGAGCAGTTCTTC; CDR3 protein: CASISSRLGSGGEQFF
V gene: TRBV29-1; J gene: TRBJ1-2; D gene: NA; clone size: few; CDR3 DNA: TGCAGCGTTGAGCGTCCGTACGGGGCTAACTATGGCTACACCTTC; CDR3 protein: CSVERPYGANYGYTF
V gene: TRBV2; J gene: TRBJ1-5; D gene: NA; clone size: few; CDR3 DNA: TGTGCCAGCAACGTTCAGGGGCCCCAGCATTTT; CDR3 protein: CASNVQGPQHF
V gene: TRBV15; J gene: TRBJ1-5; D gene: TRBD1; clone size: NA; CDR3 DNA: TGTGCCACCAGCAGAGCCAGACAGGGGGTAGGCAATCAGCCCCAGCATTTT; CDR3 protein: CATSRARQGVGNQPQHF
V gene: TRBV27; J gene: TRBJ2-1; D gene: TRBD2; clone size: NA; CDR3 DNA: TGTGCCAGCAGTTCCCTCACTAGCGGCCTAGGGTTCTTC; CDR3 protein: CASSSLTSGLGFF
V gene: TRBV19; J gene: TRBJ2-6; D gene: NA; clone size: NA; CDR3 DNA: TGTGCCAGTAGTGCCAGGTTCTCTGGGGCCAACGTCCTGACTTTC; CDR3 protein: CASSARFSGANVLTF
V gene: TRBV18; J gene: TRBJ2-3; D gene: TRBD2; clone size: NA; CDR3 DNA: TGTGCCAGCTCACCTTGGACTAGCGGGAGGACTAGCACAGATACGCAGTATTTT; CDR3 protein: CASSPWTSGRTSTDTQYF
V gene: TRBV2; J gene: TRBJ1-5; D gene: TRBD1; clone size: NA; CDR3 DNA: TGTGCCAGCAGGACAGGGATGGGGATGGGTAGCAATCAGCCCCAGCATTTT; CDR3 protein: CASRTGMGMGSNQPQHF
V gene: TRBV4-1; J gene: TRBJ2-7; D gene: TRBD2; clone size: NA; CDR3 DNA: TGCGCCAGCAGCCAAGAGGCGGGAGGATGGTCTTACGAGCAGTACTTC; CDR3 protein: CASSQEAGGWSYEQYF
V gene: TRBV9; J gene: TRBJ2-7; D gene: NA; clone size: NA; CDR3 DNA: TGTGCCAGCAGCGTAGGACAGATGGACGAGCAGTACTTC; CDR3 protein: CASSVGQMDEQYF
V gene: TRBV19; J gene: TRBJ2-1; D gene: NA; clone size: NA; CDR3 DNA: TGTGCCAGTAGCACAGGACAGATTTACAATGAGCAGTTCTTC; CDR3 protein: CASSTGQIYNEQFF
V gene: TRBV10-3; J gene: TRBJ1-3; D gene: NA; clone size: NA; CDR3 DNA: TGTGCCATCAGCCCCACTATTTCTCCGAACACCATATATTTT; CDR3 protein: CAISPTISPNTIYF
V gene: TRBV28; J gene: TRBJ1-2; D gene: NA; clone size: NA; CDR3 DNA: TGTGCCAGCAGCCTTGCACGAGACACGCTCCCCTATCGCTACACCTTC; CDR3 protein: CASSLARDTLPYRYTF
V gene: TRBV2; J gene: TRBJ2-1; D gene: TRBD2; clone size: NA; CDR3 DNA: TGTGCCAGCATTTTCGGTCTAGCGGGATTAAATGAGCAGTTCTTC; CDR3 protein: CASIFGLAGLNEQFF
V gene: TRBV5-1; J gene: TRBJ1-6; D gene: NA; clone size: NA; CDR3 DNA: TGCGCCAGCAGCTTGATAGGGAGCTCCTATAATTCACCCCTCCACTTT; CDR3 protein: CASSLIGSSYNSPLHF
V gene: TRBV9; J gene: TRBJ1-2; D gene: TRBD1; clone size: NA; CDR3 DNA: TGTGCCAGCAGCGTAGAACTCACAGGGGAGGATGGCTACACCTTC; CDR3 protein: CASSVELTGEDGYTF
V gene: TRBV27; J gene: TRBJ2-1; D gene: TRBD2; clone size: NA; CDR3 DNA: TGTGCCAGCAGACCGGGGGGGACGGCCACCTACAATGAGCAGTTCTTC; CDR3 protein: CASRPGGTATYNEQFF
V gene: TRBV15; J gene: TRBJ1-1; D gene: NA; clone size: NA; CDR3 DNA: TGTGCCACCAGCGTTGACCGGGATGTAGGCACTGAAGCTTTCTTT; CDR3 protein: CATSVDRDVGTEAFF